The source of this T cell receptor (beta chain) is a study of CD8 T cells in Susac syndrome. The germline CDR1 and CDR2 sequences are SEHNR and FQNEAQ (reference sequence). V shed 5 bases, J shed 5 bases, and the junction held 11 bases outside the gene matches. This CDR3 region has 15 residues. Random hexamers were used to reverse transcribe about 0.45 to 1 ug of RNA. TCRdb processed the immunoSEQ multiplex PCR reads anew with MiXCR; each CDR3 protein has one entry. The sample lists about 400,000 distinct CDR3 sequences; 75% to 90% were seen once. The receptor was derived from a human donor with multiple sclerosis. The genes are TRBV7-9 and TRBJ2-5; TRBD1 matches at 7 bases. The sample comprised CD8+ T cells from PBMCs. The CDR3 region is CASSPPPGQEETQYF. Written as DNA, the CDR3 is TGTGCCAGCAGCCCTCCACCAGGACAGGAGGAGACCCAGTACTTC.